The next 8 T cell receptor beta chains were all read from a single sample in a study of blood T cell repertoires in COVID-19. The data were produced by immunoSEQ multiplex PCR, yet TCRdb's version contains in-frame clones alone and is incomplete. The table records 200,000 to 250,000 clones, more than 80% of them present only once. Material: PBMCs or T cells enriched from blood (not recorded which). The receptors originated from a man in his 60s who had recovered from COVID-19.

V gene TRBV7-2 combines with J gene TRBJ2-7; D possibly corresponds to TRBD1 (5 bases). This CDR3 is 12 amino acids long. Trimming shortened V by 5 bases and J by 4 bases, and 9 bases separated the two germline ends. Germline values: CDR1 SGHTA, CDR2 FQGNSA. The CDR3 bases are TGTGCCAGCAGCGTGACAGTTTACGAGCAGTACTTC. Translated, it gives CASSVTVYEQYF.

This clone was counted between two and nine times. CDR3 amino acids: CASSGEDSPYGYTF. The CDR3 DNA sequence: TGCGCCAGCAGCGGAGAAGACAGCCCCTATGGCTACACCTTC. The V gene is TRBV5-1, the J gene TRBJ1-2; TRBD1 is a possible D gene (5 bases). The CDR3 covers 14 residues. Deletions cut 4 bases from V and 4 bases from J, with 14 bases between. Germline CDR1 SGHRS, CDR2 YFSETQ.

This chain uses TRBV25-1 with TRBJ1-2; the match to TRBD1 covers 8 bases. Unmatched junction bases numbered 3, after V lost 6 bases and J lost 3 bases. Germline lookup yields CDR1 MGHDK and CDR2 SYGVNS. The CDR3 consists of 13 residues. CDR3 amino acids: CASSPDRDYGYTF. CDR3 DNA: TGTGCCAGCAGCCCGGACAGGGACTATGGCTACACCTTC.

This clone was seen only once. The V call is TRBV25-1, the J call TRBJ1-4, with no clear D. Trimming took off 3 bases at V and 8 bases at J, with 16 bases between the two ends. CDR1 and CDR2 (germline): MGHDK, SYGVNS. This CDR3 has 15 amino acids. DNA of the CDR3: TGTGCCAGCAGTGATACTCTTGGGTATAGCGAAAAACTGTTTTTT. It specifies CASSDTLGYSEKLFF.

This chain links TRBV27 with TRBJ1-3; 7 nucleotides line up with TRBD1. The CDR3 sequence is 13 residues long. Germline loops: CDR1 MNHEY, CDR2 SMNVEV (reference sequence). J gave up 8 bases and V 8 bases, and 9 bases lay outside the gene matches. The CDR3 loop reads CASAGQAGDTIYF. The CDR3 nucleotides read TGTGCCAGCGCCGGACAGGCGGGCGACACCATATATTTT.

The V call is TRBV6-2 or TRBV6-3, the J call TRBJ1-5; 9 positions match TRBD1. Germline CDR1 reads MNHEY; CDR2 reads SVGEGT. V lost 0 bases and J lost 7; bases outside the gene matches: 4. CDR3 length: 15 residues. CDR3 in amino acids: CASSYSGQGNQPQHF. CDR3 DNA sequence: TGTGCCAGCAGTTACTCCGGACAGGGGAACCAGCCCCAGCATTTT.

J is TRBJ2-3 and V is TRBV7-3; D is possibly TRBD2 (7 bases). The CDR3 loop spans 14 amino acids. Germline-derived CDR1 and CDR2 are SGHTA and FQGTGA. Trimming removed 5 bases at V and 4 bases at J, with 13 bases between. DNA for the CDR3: TGTGCCAGCAGCGGGGGGGCCGAGGCAGATACGCAGTATTTT. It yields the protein CASSGGAEADTQYF. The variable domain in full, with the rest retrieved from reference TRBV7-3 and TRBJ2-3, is GAGVSQTPSNKVTEKGKYVELRCDPISGHTALYWYRQSLGQGPEFLIYFQGTGAADDSGLPNDRFFAVRPEGSVSTLKIQRTERGDSAVYLCASSGGAEADTQYFGPGTRLTVL.

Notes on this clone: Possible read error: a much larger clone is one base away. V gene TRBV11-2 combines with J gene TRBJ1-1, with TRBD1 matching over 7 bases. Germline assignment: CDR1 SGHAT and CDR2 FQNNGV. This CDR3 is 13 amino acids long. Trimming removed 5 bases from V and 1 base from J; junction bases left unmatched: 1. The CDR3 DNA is TGTGCCAGCAGCCGACAGGGGAACACTGAAGCTTTCTTT. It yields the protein CASSRQGNTEAFF.